These 30 T cell receptor beta chains share one sample of origin, sequenced in a study of post-analysis software for immune sequencing data. Study conclusions and caveats: TRBV5-6, TRBV5-1 and TRBV20-1 were among several TRBV segments more frequent in patients than controls.

Their antigens remain unidentified. cDNA libraries of TCR beta carried unique molecular identifiers. TCRdb re-called the PCR reads through MiXCR, storing one row per CDR3 protein. There are 150,000 to 200,000 distinct CDR3 sequences in the sample; approximately 30% occur only once, and less than 1.6% lies in the top ten. The sample taken for sequencing was blood. These TCRs come from a girl between 5 and 17 years old with multiple sclerosis.

V and J are TRBV20-1 and TRBJ2-1; 8 nucleotides match TRBD2. The CDR3 totals 15 residues. Unmatched junction bases numbered 7, after V lost 3 bases and J lost 3 bases. CDR1 and CDR2 from the germline V gene are DFQATT and SNEGSKA (reference sequence). CDR3 region: CSARGLGGVYNEQFF. Here the CDR3 DNA reads TGCAGTGCTAGGGGGCTCGGGGGGGTCTACAATGAGCAGTTCTTC.

Concerning this clonotype: An end of the junction differs from the germline gene, which may be a read error. V is TRBV7-7 and J is TRBJ2-2, with D tentatively TRBD1 or TRBD2 (6 bases each). CDR3 length: 16 amino acids. The V gene's germline CDR1 is SSHAT and CDR2 FNYEAQ (reference sequence). This CDR3 reads CASSFTRTGIPGERFF. DNA for the CDR3: TGTGCCAGCAGCTTCACCCGAACAGGGATTCCGGGGGAGCGGTTTTTT.

Of note for this clonotype: A much larger clone is a single base away; this may be a read error. The chain joins TRBV15 to TRBJ2-1, with D unresolved. The CDR3 contains 15 residues. From germline, CDR1 is LNHNV and CDR2 YYDKDF (reference sequence). The CDR3 coding sequence is TGTGCCACCAACAGAGATCGTTTCTCCTACAATGAGCAGTTCTTC. Translated: CATNRDRFSYNEQFF.

The J gene is TRBJ2-1, the V gene TRBV12-3 or TRBV12-4; D gene unclear. V was cut by 3 bases and J by 5 bases, with 17 bases left in between. The CDR3 has 16 amino acids. CDR3 amino acids: CASSFNIRAADNEQFF. CDR3 DNA: TGTGCCAGCAGTTTTAATATTCGCGCTGCCGACAATGAGCAGTTCTTC.

This clonotype came up many times. This rearrangement joins TRBV20-1 to TRBJ2-7, with a tentative D call TRBD2 (6 bases). This CDR3 comprises 14 residues. Germline V gives CDR1 DFQATT, CDR2 SNEGSKA (reference sequence). Trimming took off 3 bases at V and 3 bases at J, with 15 bases between the two ends. CDR3 sequence: CSASHPGRDYEQYF. The CDR3 bases are TGCAGTGCTAGCCACCCCGGGCGGGACTACGAGCAGTACTTC.

The chain links TRBV5-5 to TRBJ2-3, with TRBD2 as a possible D gene (7 bases). Trimming left V 2 bases short and J 5 bases short, with 18 bases between. Germline assignment: CDR1 SGHKS and CDR2 YYEKEE (reference sequence). The CDR3 contains 16 residues. The CDR3 reads CASSFLGRGAIDTQYF. For the CDR3, the DNA is TGTGCCAGCAGCTTCCTCGGACGGGGGGCTATAGATACGCAGTATTTT. Variable domain in full (rest from reference TRBV5-5 and TRBJ2-3): DAGVTQSPTHLIKTRGQQVTLRCSPISGHKSVSWYQQVLGQGPQFIFQYYEKEERGRGNFPDRFSARQFPNYSSELNVNALLLGDSALYLCASSFLGRGAIDTQYFGPGTRLTVL.

This chain joins TRBV12-3 or TRBV12-4 and TRBJ2-2; 8 nucleotides agree with TRBD1. The CDR3 sequence is 15 residues long. With 5 bases clipped from V and 5 bases from J, the junction kept 7 bases outside the gene matches. The CDR3 coding sequence is TGTGCCAGCAGTCCCCAGGGGGCGGTAACCGGGGAGCTGTTTTTT. Encoded protein: CASSPQGAVTGELFF.

The chain is built from TRBV4-1 and TRBJ2-7; TRBD2 aligns across 13 bases. Germline V gene lookup returns CDR1 MGHRA and CDR2 YSYEKL. The CDR3 spans 18 residues. J was trimmed by 2 bases and V by 3 bases; bases with no gene match: 10. CDR3 amino acids: CASSHDRTSGSGAYEQYF. The DNA for the CDR3 is TGCGCCAGCAGCCATGATAGGACTAGCGGGAGCGGAGCCTACGAGCAGTACTTC.

This clonotype was counted ten times or more. The chain carries TRBV20-1 and TRBJ1-1; D unresolved. V lost 6 bases and J lost 6, with 14 bases in between. CDR1 and CDR2 (germline): DFQATT, SNEGSKA (reference sequence). The CDR3 contains 12 residues. CDR3: CSAPNNGAEAFF. CDR3 bases: TGCAGTGCACCGAATAACGGTGCTGAAGCTTTCTTT.

The rearrangement links TRBV12-3 or TRBV12-4 to TRBJ1-1; D gene uncertain. This CDR3 has 16 amino acids. V lost 6 bases, J lost 1 base, and 18 bases lay in between. The chain's CDR3 is CASSLRGRAPNTEAFF. The CDR3 nucleotides are TGTGCCAGCAGCCTTCGCGGTAGGGCCCCGAACACTGAAGCTTTCTTT.

In this sample, this clonotype turned up many times. This chain links TRBV12-3 or TRBV12-4 with TRBJ2-7; D is tentatively TRBD1 or TRBD2 (6 bases each). The CDR3 runs to 15 residues. V was shortened by 5 bases and J by 5 bases, with 19 bases between the two germline ends. As DNA, the CDR3 is TGTGCCAGCAGTGGAGGCCGGGGGCTAAAGGACGAGCAGTACTTC. It translates to CASSGGRGLKDEQYF.

This clonotype was counted many times. The chain joins TRBV12-3 or TRBV12-4 to TRBJ2-7; weak D call: TRBD1 (6 bases). With 4 bases removed from V and 3 bases from J, the gap between germline ends came to 7 bases. The CDR3 length is 12 residues. The CDR3 loop reads CASSSQGYEQYF. The CDR3 coding sequence is TGTGCCAGCAGTTCACAGGGCTACGAGCAGTACTTC.

This clonotype was seen a handful of times. The V call is TRBV7-9, the J call TRBJ1-2, with a tentative D call TRBD1 (5 bases). Per the germline V gene, CDR1 is SEHNR and CDR2 is FQNEAQ (reference sequence). The CDR3 is made up of 15 amino acids. V dropped 6 bases and J dropped 0 bases, with 14 bases sitting between them. The CDR3 bases are TGTGCCAGCAGGACGGCCGGGGGAACTAACTATGGCTACACCTTC. This gives the protein CASRTAGGTNYGYTF.

A note on this clonotype: This could be a read error, since a much larger clone is one nucleotide away. The V and J genes are TRBV29-1 and TRBJ2-5, with 13 bases fitting TRBD2. This CDR3 has 15 residues. Per the germline V gene, CDR1 is SQVTM and CDR2 is ANQGSEA. The CDR3 loop reads CSAEGTSGNQETQYF. Written as DNA, the CDR3 is TGCAGCGCTGAAGGGACTAGCGGGAACCAAGAGACCCAGTACTTC.

In the case of this clonotype: At one end, the junction sequence differs from germline, possibly due to a read error. The chain employs TRBV12-3 or TRBV12-4 and TRBJ2-3; D not resolved. The CDR3 length is 14 residues. CDR3 sequence (DNA): TGTGCCAGCAGTTGGGCGGTAGGTAAAGATGCGCAGTATTTT. This gives the protein CASSWAVGKDAQYF.

Details on this clonotype: A much more abundant neighbour one base away suggests this may be a read error. V gene TRBV5-1 combines with J gene TRBJ2-1; 7 bases are a match to TRBD2. V lost 1 base, J lost 0 bases, and 13 bases stayed unmatched. This CDR3 has 19 amino acids. Germline V gives CDR1 SGHRS, CDR2 YFSETQ. The CDR3 loop reads CASSLRTGGRLSSYNEQFF. CDR3 nucleotide sequence: TGCGCCAGCAGCTTGAGGACTGGCGGGAGACTGAGCTCCTACAATGAGCAGTTCTTC.

This chain connects TRBV27 to TRBJ2-7; no firm D call. This CDR3 spans 15 amino acids. V was shortened by 5 bases and J by 7 bases, with 21 bases between the two germline ends. Looked up from germline, CDR1 is MNHEY and CDR2 is SMNVEV (reference sequence). The CDR3 sequence: CASSPVAGSLREQYF. The CDR3 DNA reads as TGTGCCAGCAGTCCGGTGGCAGGTTCTCTCAGGGAGCAGTACTTC.

In this sample, this clonotype turned up a few times. V gene TRBV5-1 combines with J gene TRBJ1-1; 7 nucleotides line up with TRBD1. The CDR3 is made up of 15 amino acids. CDR1 is SGHRS and CDR2 is YFSETQ in the germline V gene. The trim removed 4 bases at V and 4 bases at J, leaving 10 bases unmatched. The CDR3 DNA follows: TGCGCCAGCAGCCCGACCGGGCAGGGGGTCACTGAAGCTTTCTTT. This codes for CASSPTGQGVTEAFF.

The chain combines TRBV28 with TRBJ2-3, with D perhaps given as TRBD1 or TRBD2 (5 bases each). Germline assignment: CDR1 MDHEN and CDR2 SYDVKM. The CDR3 is 13 amino acids. V dropped 6 bases and J dropped 2 bases, with 9 bases sitting between them. The CDR3 spells CASRGPDTDTQYF. CDR3 coding DNA: TGTGCCAGCAGGGGACCCGACACAGATACGCAGTATTTT.

On this clonotype: Since a much larger clone is just one base distant, this may be a read error. This rearrangement joins TRBV7-6 to TRBJ2-1, with D perhaps TRBD2 (5 bases). CDR1 SGHVS and CDR2 FNYEAQ come from the germline V gene. The CDR3 totals 14 residues. Here the CDR3 DNA reads TGTGCCAGCAGCTTAGGCGGGTCCTACAATGAGCAGGTCTTC. Its protein product is CASSLGGSYNEQVF.

On this clonotype itself: A read error may be the cause here, since a much bigger clone is one base away. The chain joins TRBV5-1 to TRBJ1-2; TRBD1 is a possible D gene (5 bases). Per germline, CDR1 SGHRS and CDR2 YFSETQ. The CDR3 consists of 12 residues. As DNA, the CDR3 is TGCGCCAGCAGCACGGGGGACTATGACTACACCTTC. As protein: CASSTGDYDYTF.

The chain couples TRBV7-2 to TRBJ2-7, with TRBD1 identical over 12 bases. The trim removed 5 bases at V and 4 bases at J, leaving 6 bases unmatched. Germline-derived CDR1 and CDR2 are SGHTA and FQGNSA. There are 15 residues in the CDR3. CDR3 sequence: CASSPGGQGAYEQYF. CDR3 coding DNA: TGTGCCAGCAGCCCCGGGGGACAGGGGGCATACGAGCAGTACTTC. The variable domain in full, with the rest retrieved from reference TRBV7-2 and TRBJ2-7, is GAGVSQSPSNKVTEKGKDVELRCDPISGHTALYWYRQSLGQGLEFLIYFQGNSAPDKSGLPSDRFSAERTGGSVSTLTIQRTQQEDSAVYLCASSPGGQGAYEQYFGPGTRLTVT.

Note on this clonotype: This may be a read error: a much more frequent sequence differs by one nucleotide. J is TRBJ1-2 and V is TRBV6-5; the match to TRBD1 covers 10 bases. CDR3 size: 15 residues. In germline, CDR1 is MNHEY, CDR2 SVGAGI. The V and J ends lost 6 bases and 7 bases, in that order; junction bases with no gene match: 11. CDR3 sequence reads: CASRTGGQGRGGYTF. The CDR3 region has the DNA TGTGCCAGCAGAACCGGGGGACAGGGGAGGGGTGGCTACACCTTC.

This clonotype was recorded a few times. CDR3 residues: CASSFLGDEQFF. DNA for the CDR3: TGCGCCAGCAGCTTTTTGGGCGATGAGCAGTTCTTC. The chain combines TRBV5-1 with TRBJ2-1; D gene uncertain. The V gene's germline CDR1 is SGHRS and CDR2 YFSETQ. The length of the CDR3 is 12 residues. Trimming shortened V by 2 bases and J by 8 bases, and 8 bases separated the two germline ends. The entire variable domain, with the rest obtained from reference TRBV5-1 and TRBJ2-1, is as follows: KAGVTQTPRYLIKTRGQQVTLSCSPISGHRSVSWYQQTPGQGLQFLFEYFSETQRNKGNFPGRFSGRQFSNSRSEMNVSTLELGDSALYLCASSFLGDEQFFGPGTRLTVL.

The rearrangement links TRBV28 to TRBJ2-7; TRBD2 matches 8 bases. Trimming removed 6 bases from V and 2 bases from J; junction bases left unmatched: 3. The CDR3 is made up of 13 amino acids. The germline gives CDR1 MDHEN, CDR2 SYDVKM. CDR3 sequence reads: CASRWGLAYEQYF. CDR3 nucleotide sequence: TGTGCCAGCAGATGGGGACTAGCCTACGAGCAGTACTTC.

This clonotype showed up just a few times. V usage is TRBV5-1 and J usage is TRBJ2-5; no reliable D call. The CDR3 consists of 12 residues. Germline values: CDR1 SGHRS, CDR2 YFSETQ. V was cut by 0 bases and J by 5 bases, with 5 bases left in between. The CDR3 DNA is TGCGCCAGCAGCTTGGCCGAGGAGACCCAGTACTTC. The encoded protein is CASSLAEETQYF.

This clonotype was counted at least ten times. Written as DNA, the CDR3 is TGCGCCAGCAGCTTGAACGCATACGAGCAGTACTTC. Translating it yields CASSLNAYEQYF. The rearrangement joins TRBV5-1 to TRBJ2-7; D gene unclear. The CDR3 covers 12 residues. Germline V gene sequence: CDR1 SGHRS, CDR2 YFSETQ. Deletions cut 1 base from V and 4 bases from J, with 6 bases between.

This clonotype was counted ten times or more. V and J are TRBV28 and TRBJ2-5; weak D call: TRBD2 (5 bases). The V gene lost 5 bases and the J gene lost 3 bases, with 16 bases spanning the gap. This CDR3 has 15 amino acids. Germline values: CDR1 MDHEN, CDR2 SYDVKM. The CDR3 loop reads CASSSPRGYKETQYF. The CDR3 bases are TGTGCCAGCAGTAGCCCTCGGGGATACAAAGAGACCCAGTACTTC.

This clonotype was detected only a few times. V and J are TRBV12-3 or TRBV12-4 and TRBJ1-1; a possible D gene is TRBD1 (6 bases). The CDR3 length is 13 residues. Trimming cost V 5 bases and J 1 base, with 8 bases left between them. The CDR3 DNA reads TGTGCCAGCAGTGCGGACAGGAACACTGAAGCTTTCTTT. Its translation is CASSADRNTEAFF.

On this clonotype itself: Being one base from a much bigger clone, this may be a read error. The V and J genes are TRBV12-3 or TRBV12-4 and TRBJ1-1; no firm D call. The ends were cut back, 4 bases at V and 8 bases at J, with 20 bases in the middle. This CDR3 has 15 residues. The CDR3 DNA sequence: TGTGCCAGCAGTTCGAGACACGGGGTAGGTATGGAAGCTTTCTTT. Protein sequence: CASSSRHGVGMEAFF.